This entry describes one T cell receptor beta chain. The data were taken from a study of blood T cell repertoires in COVID-19. The CDR3 runs to 13 residues. The V end was cut by 0 bases, the J end by 5 bases, with 10 bases between. In germline, CDR1 is GTSNPN, CDR2 SVGIG (reference sequence). Original analysis: The authors estimated nucleated cell counts from reference gene primer amplification. Assay used: immunoSEQ multiplex PCR; TCRdb lists only in-frame clones, some missing. V and J calls and clone size follow that table, whereas D and trimming were derived from the DNA. The sample contains a few hundred thousand clones, about 86% of which appear only once.

The genes are TRBV30 and TRBJ1-2; no firm D call. This sequence was found in a woman between 50 and 59 years old with COVID-19, enrolled during active disease. The sample consisted of peripheral blood. The CDR3 nucleotides read TGTGCCTGGAGTGTACAGATACAATATGGCTACACCTTC. Its protein product is CAWSVQIQYGYTF.